This is a list of T cell receptor beta chains from one sample in a study of blood T cell repertoires in COVID-19. Sequenced by immunoSEQ multiplex PCR; TCRdb stores in-frame clones only, minus some. The repertoire has about 110,000 clones, less than 90% of them found once; the top ten carry about 3.9%. Sequencing was carried out using peripheral blood. These receptors were taken from a man aged 45-65 years with acute or convalescent COVID-19. The CDR3 runs from the conserved cysteine through the conserved F or W. Each record gives: CDR3 length, clone size, J gene, V gene, D gene, CDR3 DNA, CDR3 protein. D genes are given only for firm matches. Size is stated for part of the rows, as once, few or many counts, or as a class when the clone is expanded.

13 | - | TRBJ2-2 | TRBV9 | - | TGTGCCAGCAGCGTAGTGGGAGGCGGGGAGCTGTTTTTT | CASSVVGGGELFF
17 | few | TRBJ1-5 | TRBV7-2 | - | TGTGCCAGCAGCTATTCATTAGACATTAATAGCAATCAGCCCCAGCATTTT | CASSYSLDINSNQPQHF
13 | few | TRBJ2-3 | TRBV6-4 | - | TGTGCCAGCAGTGACGGCAGCACAGATACGCAGTATTTT | CASSDGSTDTQYF
15 | - | TRBJ1-1 | TRBV6-5 | TRBD1 | TGTGCCAGCAGTCCCGGGGACAGCATGAACACTGAAGCTTTCTTT | CASSPGDSMNTEAFF
14 | - | TRBJ1-2 | TRBV29-1 | - | TGCAGCGTTAGATGGCAGGCCCCCAACTATGGCTACACCTTC | CSVRWQAPNYGYTF
15 | - | TRBJ2-3 | TRBV10-3 | TRBD2 | TGTGCCATCAGCTCGGGACTAGCGGTCACAGATACGCAGTATTTT | CAISSGLAVTDTQYF
15 | once | TRBJ2-6 | TRBV24-1 | TRBD1 | TGTGCCACCGGGTCCCCGGGACAGCCAGTCAACGTCCTGACTTTC | CATGSPGQPVNVLTF
16 | - | TRBJ2-7 | TRBV21-1 | - | TGTGCCAGCAGCAAAGCGCCGGAGGGAGGCTCCTACGAGCAGTACTTC | CASSKAPEGGSYEQYF
13 | - | TRBJ2-7 | TRBV24-1 | - | TGTGCCACCCAGGGGTCTAGCTCCTACGAGCAGTACTTC | CATQGSSSYEQYF
17 | - | TRBJ1-6 | TRBV28 | TRBD1 | TGTGCCAGCAGCACGGACAGGGAGCTTCTCTATAATTCACCCCTCCACTTT | CASSTDRELLYNSPLHF
14 | - | TRBJ2-7 | TRBV6-1 | TRBD1 | TGTGCCAGCAGTGAAGCGGGACAGTCCTACGAGCAGTACTTC | CASSEAGQSYEQYF
21 | - | TRBJ1-3 | TRBV4-1 | TRBD1 | TGCGCCAGCAGCCAGCTCGTTTCGGGTCAGGGGGCCTCGATATTGGGAAACACCATATATTTT | CASSQLVSGQGASILGNTIYF
14 | - | TRBJ2-7 | TRBV3-1/TRBV3-2 | - | TGTGCCAGCAGCCAAGTACCTAATGAGGGCGAGCAGTACTTC | CASSQVPNEGEQYF
13 | - | TRBJ2-5 | TRBV5-6 | TRBD1 | TGTGCCAGCAGCCAGGGGGCGTTAGGGACCCAGTACTTC | CASSQGALGTQYF
15 | - | TRBJ2-7 | TRBV28 | TRBD1 | TGTGCCAGCAGTTTAGCCCGGGACAGGGGTGACGAGCAGTACTTC | CASSLARDRGDEQYF
16 | - | TRBJ2-7 | TRBV7-6 | TRBD1 | TGTGCCAGCAGCCCCCGGACAGGGAACGTCCTAGGCGAGCAGTACTTC | CASSPRTGNVLGEQYF
15 | once | TRBJ1-1 | TRBV7-3 | - | TGTGCCAGCAGCTTTACACTCGACAGGAACACTGAAGCTTTCTTT | CASSFTLDRNTEAFF
14 | - | TRBJ2-1 | TRBV5-4 | - | TGTGCCAGCAGCTCCGCGACAATTTACAATGAGCAGTTCTTC | CASSSATIYNEQFF
15 | - | TRBJ2-1 | TRBV5-1 | TRBD2 | TGCGCCAGCAGCCCCCCCGCGGGGGGGCTATGGGAGCAGTTCTTC | CASSPPAGGLWEQFF
13 | - | TRBJ1-2 | TRBV28 | - | TGTGCCAGCAGACCCGACAGCATATATGGCTACACCTTC | CASRPDSIYGYTF
16 | - | TRBJ2-1 | TRBV5-1 | TRBD2 | TGCGCCAGCAGCTTTGGGACGGGAGGGGCCAGCAATGAGCAGTTCTTC | CASSFGTGGASNEQFF
15 | few | TRBJ2-1 | TRBV10-1 | TRBD2 | TGCGCCAGCAGTGAGGTACGGGGGGTTGACAATGAGCAGTTCTTC | CASSEVRGVDNEQFF
18 | - | TRBJ1-3 | TRBV5-4 | TRBD1 | TGTGCCAGCAGCCCCGCGGGGCAGGGGGCCGTGTCTGGAAACACCATATATTTT | CASSPAGQGAVSGNTIYF
18 | - | TRBJ1-5 | TRBV19 | TRBD1 | TGTGCCAGTAGATGGGGAAGAAATCTGGACAGGGGAAATCAGCCCCAGCATTTT | CASRWGRNLDRGNQPQHF
14 | once | TRBJ2-3 | TRBV19 | - | TGTGCCAGTAGTAAACAGGTTTACACAGATACGCAGTATTTT | CASSKQVYTDTQYF
14 | - | TRBJ1-5 | TRBV19 | - | TGTGCCAGTAGTAACCTCCAGGGCAATCAGCCCCAGCATTTT | CASSNLQGNQPQHF
15 | - | TRBJ1-1 | TRBV2 | TRBD1 | TGTGCCAGCAGCGGGTTTACCGGGACAGGTGAAGGAGCTTTCTTT | CASSGFTGTGEGAFF
16 | - | TRBJ2-1 | TRBV3-1/TRBV3-2 | - | TGTGCCAGCAGCCAAGGGGCAGGGTGGTCCTACAATGAGCAGTTCTTC | CASSQGAGWSYNEQFF
14 | - | TRBJ1-5 | TRBV6-4 | TRBD1 | TGTGCCAGTCGTGGGACAGGGCACAATCAGCCCCAGCATTTT | CASRGTGHNQPQHF
16 | - | TRBJ2-1 | TRBV7-3 | TRBD1 | TGTGCCAGCAGCTCAACACAGGGGAGCTCCTACAATGAGCAGTTCTTC | CASSSTQGSSYNEQFF
17 | - | TRBJ2-5 | TRBV27 | TRBD1 | TGTGCCAGCAAAGCCCTGGCCAAGACAGGGAACAGAGAGACCCAGTACTTC | CASKALAKTGNRETQYF
14 | - | TRBJ2-7 | TRBV5-1 | - | TGCGCCAGCAGCTTTGGGCGGGGAAACTACGAGCAGTACTTC | CASSFGRGNYEQYF
18 | few | TRBJ1-5 | TRBV28 | TRBD1 | TGTGCCAGCAGTCGCCCGCGGTACAGGGGACGGGGCAATCAGCCCCAGCATTTT | CASSRPRYRGRGNQPQHF
13 | - | TRBJ1-1 | TRBV24-1 | TRBD1 | TGTGCCACCGAAGGGACAGAGAACACTGAAGCTTTCTTT | CATEGTENTEAFF
14 | - | TRBJ2-7 | TRBV29-1 | TRBD1 | TGCAGCGTTGCCCTGACAGGGGGATTGTACGAGCAGTACTTC | CSVALTGGLYEQYF
14 | - | TRBJ2-2 | TRBV2 | - | TGTGCCAGCAGGATTAGCCCGGGCACCGGGGAGCTGTTTTTT | CASRISPGTGELFF
12 | - | TRBJ2-3 | TRBV5-8 | - | TGTGCCAGCAGCTTGGTCAGAGATACGCAGTATTTT | CASSLVRDTQYF
15 | - | TRBJ2-2 | TRBV27 | - | TGTGCCAGCAGTTTAGGGGGGGCGCCTACCGGGGAGCTGTTTTTT | CASSLGGAPTGELFF
16 | few | TRBJ2-6 | TRBV18 | - | TGTGCCAGCTCACCATTTTCGGGGTCTGGGGCCAACGTCCTGACTTTC | CASSPFSGSGANVLTF
14 | - | TRBJ2-7 | TRBV6-1 | - | TGTGCCAGCAGTGAAACGAGAGTCCTCTACGAGCAGTACTTC | CASSETRVLYEQYF
14 | - | TRBJ2-5 | TRBV18 | - | TGTGCCAGCTCACCCGGACAGCCAGGAGAGACCCAGTACTTC | CASSPGQPGETQYF
11 | - | TRBJ2-5 | TRBV14 | - | TGTGCCAGCAGCCACCTCGAGACCCAGTACTTC | CASSHLETQYF
16 | - | TRBJ2-3 | TRBV20-1 | TRBD2 | TGCAGTGCTAGTCAGCGGGACGTCTTGAGCACAGATACGCAGTATTTT | CSASQRDVLSTDTQYF
15 | - | TRBJ2-1 | TRBV9 | TRBD1 | TGTGCCAGCAGCCCCCACCCCGGGACAGGGGCCAACCAGTTCTTC | CASSPHPGTGANQFF
15 | - | TRBJ2-7 | TRBV10-2 | TRBD2 | TGCGCCAGCAGGACCCAGGGAGGGGACTCCTACGAGCAGTACTTC | CASRTQGGDSYEQYF
16 | - | TRBJ2-5 | TRBV9 | TRBD2 | TGTGCCAGCAGCGTAGCCCCTAGCGGAACGCAAGAGACCCAGTACTTC | CASSVAPSGTQETQYF
15 | - | TRBJ2-5 | TRBV4-1 | - | TGCGCCAGCAGCGGCAGGGGGACTCGGTTGGAGACCCAGTACTTC | CASSGRGTRLETQYF
16 | - | TRBJ1-1 | TRBV19 | - | TGTGCCAGTAGTCCCATAGGGAGGGGAGTAGGGACTGAAGCTTTCTTT | CASSPIGRGVGTEAFF
14 | - | TRBJ2-1 | TRBV5-6 | - | TGTGCCAGCAGCTTGGGATCCCGAGGCGATGAGCAGTTCTTC | CASSLGSRGDEQFF